This T cell receptor beta chain was sequenced for a study of shared clonotypes between healthy human individuals (dated by TCRdb to the early 2020s). Some background on the complete study: The cohort comprised two women and a few men aged 18 to 49 years. For each donor, CD4 naive and CD4 memory were each run on three plates, CD8 naive on two plates, and CD8 memory on one plate. To estimate repertoire size and how much clonotype sharing occurs between individuals, the study deeply sequenced the blood TCR repertoires of about five healthy adults. Different laboratories and diverse techniques were used to prepare libraries and sequence TCR repertoires, to increase sequencing depth and limit assay-specific biases. Per donor, leukapheresis produced somewhere between about 0.9 and 10 billion PBMCs. On the study overall, not on this receptor specifically: Pairwise subsampling led to the expectation that sequencing depth would affect the degree of clonotype sharing among donors. Even with the large sequencing depth, rarefaction of the sorted-subset datasets indicated that sequencing was incomplete. Sampling was limited to blood, and TCR repertoires in tissue likely differ from TCR repertoires in blood. Compared with non-shared clonotypes, the clonotypes found in all four sorted-subset donors had higher generation probabilities. Larger estimated clonotype richness was generally found for naive subsets than for memory subsets. The genetic and exposure-history diversity represented was limited by the small number of donors. About 5% of naive CD4, 3.5% of naive CD8, 2.3% of memory CD4, and less than 0.45% of memory CD8 clonotypes were shared across several donors.

Comments on this clone: Which antigen it targets is not known. No much larger clonotype is one base removed from it; base qualities were not supplied.

Healthy HIV-negative adults with no recently reported acute infections or vaccinations were included as donors. All donors were Caucasian adults living in Nashville, Tennessee, USA. CD4+ T cells were enriched by magnetic negative selection; naive cells were then positively selected on CD45RA, and the negative fraction formed the memory subset. Blood was obtained by leukapheresis, after which PBMCs were separated by Ficoll-Histopaque density gradient centrifugation and cryopreserved in liquid nitrogen vapor phase. Analytical flow cytometry was used to check the purity and quantity of every magnetically sorted T cell population. Genomic DNA was isolated from each sorted fraction and quantified by UV absorbance on a Nanodrop 2000c. The germline V gene yields SGHRS for CDR1 and YFSETQ for CDR2. Inclusive of the bounding cysteine and phenylalanine, the CDR3 is 16 residues long. The entry retains the CDR3 DNA only, 48 bases that are in frame from base 1. Trimming takes 4 bases off V and 0 bases off J; junction bases not matched to a gene: 9.

TCR CDR3 regions were amplified from genomic DNA by multiplex PCR using the deep immunoSEQ assay. Genomic DNA extracted from each cell subset was distributed evenly over all wells of several immunoSEQ 96-well plates, and each plate served as one replicate. For sorted subsets, around 200 ng genomic DNA, equal to tens of thousands of T cell genomes, was loaded into each replicate PCR. The purified libraries were quantified using a Qubit 3.0 fluorometer, sized with a Bioanalyzer 2100, and then quantified again using the KAPA Library Quantification kit. A separate single-read 150-cycle Illumina NextSeq 550 flow cell was used to sequence each immunoSEQ 96-well plate. The authors' pipeline ran thus. The immunoSEQ output contained only junctional sequences without quality scores, so filtering could not match that applied to full-length reads. To assign V/J genes and CDR3, sequences were annotated against IMGT germline references using PyIR, a Python wrapper for IgBLAST v1.9. Any read was removed if the V/J assignment was weak (E-value above 1e-6), the CDR3 was missing, or the read contained stop codons, out-of-frame junctions, or ambiguous translated residues. V3J clonotypes were defined as sequences sharing the same inferred V gene, J gene, and CDR3 amino acid sequence. The percentage overlap between two repertoires was calculated by dividing the number of shared unique clonotypes by the size of the smaller repertoire. RTK rarefaction, the Chao1 estimator, and Recon v2.1 estimates of unobserved clonotypes were used to assess repertoire richness. Generation probabilities for all TCRbeta clonotypes obtained by the gDNA method from a handful of donors were computed using OLGA. TCRdb took over this immuneACCESS table, retaining in-frame rearrangements with V and J assigned. Such tables are incomplete; in checked studies, under half of the missing clones stem from an unresolved V gene, and the remainder is unexplained. The D gene and trimming were derived from the DNA, and the V and J assignments and clone size from that table. In this sample the table shows some 2,400,000 clones, about 94% of which occur a single time. The ten largest make up around 0.13% of the sample.

The specimen sequenced was naive CD4+ T cells sorted from blood. In the paper's terms, the cell subset or site label means: CD45RA+ positively selected. The sequence is built from TRBV5-1 and TRBJ1-1; TRBD1 agrees with 7 junctional bases. This clonotype originated in a man aged 18 to 30 in good health. The bases are TGCGCCAGCAGCCCTGGACAAGGGGGCTTGAACACTGAAGCTTTCTTT. Translation gives CASSPGQGGLNTEAFF.